This record covers a single T cell receptor (beta chain). Clinical history reported by participants formed the basis on which cohorts were assigned. Recovery among Cohort 3 donors was established by two negative PCRs, clearance, or symptom resolution. The source of the sample is a study of blood T cell repertoires in COVID-19. For the study at large: There were acute and convalescent COVID-19 samples, and they came from the United States, Italy and Spain.

In the study's own analysis: Reference gene primer amplification in the assay estimated nucleated cell counts. This table comes from immunoSEQ multiplex PCR, and its TCRdb copy is limited to in-frame clones, with some not included. V, J and clone size are those of that table, while D and trimming were read from the DNA. The sample has 100,000 to 150,000 clones; approximately 86% are singletons. With 8 bases clipped from V and 7 bases from J, the junction kept 7 bases outside the gene matches. The CDR3 loop spans 12 amino acids. The germline CDR1 and CDR2 sequences are LNHDA and SQIVND (reference sequence).

The V call is TRBV19, the J call TRBJ2-7; TRBD1 matches 8 bases. The sequence was obtained from a woman in her 50s who had recovered from COVID-19. Sequencing used PBMCs or T cells enriched from blood (not recorded which). The CDR3: CASHPGTGEQYF. The CDR3, as DNA: TGTGCCAGTCACCCAGGGACAGGAGAGCAGTACTTC.